The rows below give T cell receptor beta chains drawn from one sample of a study of blood T cell repertoires in COVID-19. Clones were read by immunoSEQ multiplex PCR, and TCRdb kept only the in-frame ones, dropping some. The sample records some 97,000 clones, under 90% being singletons. Sequencing was done on a sample of peripheral blood. These receptors all come from a human donor in a cohort sampled during active COVID-19. Both conserved end residues are part of each CDR3.

v_gene,len,CDR3aa
TRBV27,15,CASSFSGRFTGELFF
TRBV20-1,14,CSASAGTSAYEQYF
TRBV10-3,13,CANAPSDGREQYF
TRBV10-3,12,CAISGQGAEQYF
TRBV5-4,12,CASTGYNSPLHF
TRBV12-2,15,CASRSPQGCGNTIYF
TRBV2,13,CASRGSQQSAQHF
TRBV27,13,CASRTGQGRGYTF
TRBV11-3,14,CASSRWTGTDTQYF
TRBV7-2,15,CASSESGRAPGELFF
TRBV5-5,15,CASSLRGTGSYEQYF
TRBV19,16,CASSIGSGDGANVLTF
TRBV5-1,15,CASIGGGLAKNEQFF
TRBV3-1/TRBV3-2,14,CASSFNPGQGAAFF
TRBV5-1,13,CASSLAENGELFF
TRBV2,14,CASSERAGGQPQHF
TRBV5-1,14,CASSLDQGPYGYTF
TRBV6-2/TRBV6-3,13,CASSYTRTDTQYF
TRBV5-6,13,CASSLAGVDTQYF
TRBV18,15,CASSPGGTLNTEAFF
TRBV9,13,CASSVGQGNGYTF
TRBV7-9,16,CASSLDNGGGADTQYF
TRBV18,15,CASSLGQAYSYEQYF
TRBV12-3/TRBV12-4,12,CASNPTRTEAFF
TRBV11-2,16,CASSLAGGVSTDTQYF
TRBV11-2,12,CASSVSLDTQYF
TRBV12-3/TRBV12-4,12,CAIGGFDYGYTF
TRBV19,16,CASSSAGTGKFYEQYF
TRBV19,17,CASSIVPGLAPTGELFF
TRBV11-2,16,CASSLRWEPTYNEQFF
TRBV5-1,12,CASSPQNNEQFF
TRBV4-1,18,CASSQDTRQARLNEKLFF
TRBV9,14,CASSLPGTGAEQFF
TRBV6-5,13,CASRTGSGNTIYF